This T cell receptor beta chain originates from a study of blood T cell repertoires in COVID-19. Some clones are missing from TCRdb's copy, which holds only in-frame ones; the method was immunoSEQ multiplex PCR. The sample includes about 480,000 clones, around 87% of them seen just once. CDR1 and CDR2 (germline): SGHDN, FVKESK. The length of the CDR3 is 16 residues. The V gene end was trimmed by 1 base and the J gene end by 9 bases; junction bases not matched to a gene: 11. Cohorts were assigned according to the clinical history that participants reported. Among Cohort 3 donors, those recovered had two negative PCRs, clearance, or symptom resolution.

Sequencing was done on a sample of PBMCs or T cells enriched from blood (not recorded which). The receptor's source is a middle-aged woman who had recovered from COVID-19. J is TRBJ2-1 and V is TRBV14, with 8 bases lining up with TRBD2. CDR3 sequence: CASSQVGGRSSVEQFF. The CDR3 bases are TGTGCCAGCAGCCAAGTGGGCGGGAGGTCCTCGGTTGAGCAGTTCTTC.